The clone carrying this TCR beta chain has just a few counts. This table comes from immunoSEQ multiplex PCR, and its TCRdb copy is limited to in-frame clones, with some not included. The sample includes some 40,000 clones, roughly 89% of them seen just once. The data originate from a study of T cell changes during pregnancy in multiple sclerosis. This specimen was CD4+ T cells from peripheral blood mononuclear cells, taken before pregnancy. The sequence was collected from a female donor with multiple sclerosis, enrolled in a pregnancy study.

This chain's CDR3 is CASSRGGEGGTEAFF. DNA for the CDR3: TGCGCCAGCAGCCGTGGCGGGGAAGGAGGCACTGAAGCTTTCTTT. The rearrangement links TRBV5-1 to TRBJ1-1, with no clear D. Germline V gene data show CDR1 as SGHRS and CDR2 as YFSETQ. V gave up 4 bases and J gave up 4 bases, with 17 bases separating them. The length of the CDR3 is 15 residues.